These T cell receptor beta chains were read from a single sample in a study of blood T cell repertoires in COVID-19. The data were produced by immunoSEQ multiplex PCR, yet TCRdb's version contains in-frame clones alone and is incomplete. Of about 170,000 clones in the sample, around 92% were seen once. Input material: peripheral blood. The receptors come from a man younger than 40 with COVID-19, enrolled during active disease. CDR3s include the opening cysteine and the closing phenylalanine or tryptophan. The order of the fields is J gene, D gene, V gene, clone size, CDR3 DNA, CDR3 protein. The D gene is left open where the match is weak. Clone size is stated in some rows and not others, as once, few, many or a class when expanded.

j_call: TRBJ2-2; d_call: NA; v_call: TRBV29-1; clone_size: NA; cdr3_nt: TGCAGCGTTCTACCGTCGGGAACCGGGGAGCTGTTTTTT; cdr3_aa: CSVLPSGTGELFF
j_call: TRBJ2-5; d_call: TRBD1; v_call: TRBV9; clone_size: NA; cdr3_nt: TGTGCCAGCAGCCCGGACAGGGCGTCAGAGACCCAGTACTTC; cdr3_aa: CASSPDRASETQYF
j_call: TRBJ1-5; d_call: NA; v_call: TRBV18; clone_size: NA; cdr3_nt: TGTGCCAGCTCACCAACAGGGAATCAGCCCCAGCATTTT; cdr3_aa: CASSPTGNQPQHF
j_call: TRBJ2-5; d_call: NA; v_call: TRBV19; clone_size: once; cdr3_nt: TGTGCCAGTAGTATGGGGGCATTCCAGTACTTC; cdr3_aa: CASSMGAFQYF
j_call: TRBJ2-7; d_call: NA; v_call: TRBV5-6; clone_size: NA; cdr3_nt: TGTGCCAGCAGCTTGTACGGCAGGCCCCCTGAGCAGTACTTC; cdr3_aa: CASSLYGRPPEQYF
j_call: TRBJ2-7; d_call: TRBD1; v_call: TRBV5-6; clone_size: NA; cdr3_nt: TGTGCCAGCAGCCATAGACAGGGCCATCCCTACGAGCAGTACTTC; cdr3_aa: CASSHRQGHPYEQYF
j_call: TRBJ2-3; d_call: NA; v_call: TRBV5-1; clone_size: NA; cdr3_nt: TGCGCCAGCAGCTTGGGTCTTTCTAGCACAGATACGCAGTATTTT; cdr3_aa: CASSLGLSSTDTQYF
j_call: TRBJ1-5; d_call: TRBD1; v_call: TRBV19; clone_size: NA; cdr3_nt: TGTGCCAGTAGTAGGGGACAGGGGGCCATCCTCGACTATAGCAATCAGCCCCAGCATTTT; cdr3_aa: CASSRGQGAILDYSNQPQHF
j_call: TRBJ2-6; d_call: NA; v_call: TRBV7-6; clone_size: NA; cdr3_nt: TGTGCCAGCAGCGACGGAGTTGTCTCTGGGGCCAACGTCCTGACTTTC; cdr3_aa: CASSDGVVSGANVLTF
j_call: TRBJ1-5; d_call: NA; v_call: TRBV24-1; clone_size: NA; cdr3_nt: TGTGCCACCAGCGACCCCGGGTATAGCAATCAGCCCCAGCATTTT; cdr3_aa: CATSDPGYSNQPQHF
j_call: TRBJ1-5; d_call: NA; v_call: TRBV19; clone_size: NA; cdr3_nt: TGTGCCAGTAGTATAGATCACAGGTCCCCACCTCCCCAGCATTTT; cdr3_aa: CASSIDHRSPPPQHF
j_call: TRBJ1-1; d_call: TRBD1; v_call: TRBV4-2; clone_size: NA; cdr3_nt: TGTGCCAGCAGCCAAGATGGAGGACAGGGGGCGCTTGAAGCTTTCTTT; cdr3_aa: CASSQDGGQGALEAFF
j_call: TRBJ1-1; d_call: NA; v_call: TRBV19; clone_size: NA; cdr3_nt: TGTGCCAGTAGCCTATATGATGCGGGGTCGAGGACTGAAGCTTTCTTT; cdr3_aa: CASSLYDAGSRTEAFF
j_call: TRBJ2-5; d_call: TRBD1; v_call: TRBV7-2; clone_size: NA; cdr3_nt: TGTGCCAGCAGCCCGCGGACAGGGCGGGAGACCCAGTACTTC; cdr3_aa: CASSPRTGRETQYF
j_call: TRBJ2-1; d_call: TRBD2; v_call: TRBV27; clone_size: NA; cdr3_nt: TGTGCCAGCAGTCCGTCCCCGGGAGGGCCGGAGGATGAGCAGTTCTTC; cdr3_aa: CASSPSPGGPEDEQFF
j_call: TRBJ2-1; d_call: NA; v_call: TRBV18; clone_size: NA; cdr3_nt: TGTGCCAGCTCACCACGGAGAAATGAGCAGTTCTTC; cdr3_aa: CASSPRRNEQFF
j_call: TRBJ2-1; d_call: TRBD1; v_call: TRBV11-2; clone_size: NA; cdr3_nt: TGTGCCAGCAGCTTAGTATCCGGGACAGGGCACAATGAGCAGTTCTTC; cdr3_aa: CASSLVSGTGHNEQFF
j_call: TRBJ2-1; d_call: NA; v_call: TRBV7-3; clone_size: NA; cdr3_nt: TGTGCCAGCAGCGACGGACAGTCCAATGAGCAGTTCTTC; cdr3_aa: CASSDGQSNEQFF
j_call: TRBJ2-7; d_call: NA; v_call: TRBV28; clone_size: many; cdr3_nt: TGTGCCAGCAGTTTGTGGCCTCTCTCCTACGAGCAGTACTTC; cdr3_aa: CASSLWPLSYEQYF
j_call: TRBJ1-1; d_call: TRBD1; v_call: TRBV6-6; clone_size: NA; cdr3_nt: TGTGCCAGCAGTTTAACAGGGGGCAAGGGGGCCCCTGAAGCTTTCTTT; cdr3_aa: CASSLTGGKGAPEAFF
j_call: TRBJ2-7; d_call: NA; v_call: TRBV6-6; clone_size: NA; cdr3_nt: TGTGCCAGCAGTTACTCGCCGGGAGTCGACGAGCAGTACTTC; cdr3_aa: CASSYSPGVDEQYF
j_call: TRBJ2-3; d_call: TRBD2; v_call: TRBV5-1; clone_size: NA; cdr3_nt: TGCGCCAGCAGCTTGGGGGCTAGCGGGGGGCCGAGTGCAGATACGCAGTATTTT; cdr3_aa: CASSLGASGGPSADTQYF
j_call: TRBJ2-1; d_call: TRBD2; v_call: TRBV13; clone_size: NA; cdr3_nt: TGTGCCAGCAGCCTTGGGACTAAATACAATGAGCAGTTCTTC; cdr3_aa: CASSLGTKYNEQFF
j_call: TRBJ2-7; d_call: TRBD2; v_call: TRBV24-1; clone_size: NA; cdr3_nt: TGTGCCACCAGTGACCCCAATAGCGGGAGAGGGTCCGAGCAGTACTTC; cdr3_aa: CATSDPNSGRGSEQYF
j_call: TRBJ2-1; d_call: NA; v_call: TRBV10-2; clone_size: NA; cdr3_nt: TGCGCCAGCAGTGAGTCGGGCGGGGGCTTTGAGCAGTTCTTC; cdr3_aa: CASSESGGGFEQFF
j_call: TRBJ2-2; d_call: TRBD2; v_call: TRBV19; clone_size: NA; cdr3_nt: TGTGCCAGTATGGGGCGGGAGTGGGCCGGGGAGCTGTTTTTT; cdr3_aa: CASMGREWAGELFF
j_call: TRBJ2-1; d_call: TRBD2; v_call: TRBV4-3; clone_size: NA; cdr3_nt: TGCGCCAGCAGCCCACCTCGGGGGGGCCTCAGCAATGAGCAGTTCTTC; cdr3_aa: CASSPPRGGLSNEQFF
j_call: TRBJ2-3; d_call: TRBD1; v_call: TRBV7-9; clone_size: NA; cdr3_nt: TGTGCCAGCAGCTTAGGACAGGGGGCCGTTTCTAGCACAGATACGCAGTATTTT; cdr3_aa: CASSLGQGAVSSTDTQYF
j_call: TRBJ2-3; d_call: NA; v_call: TRBV27; clone_size: many; cdr3_nt: TGTGCCAGCAGTTTACGGGATGGTACAGATACGCAGTATTTT; cdr3_aa: CASSLRDGTDTQYF
j_call: TRBJ2-1; d_call: TRBD1; v_call: TRBV3-1/TRBV3-2; clone_size: NA; cdr3_nt: TGTGCCAGCAGCCAAGGAAGGAACAGGGGGTTTTACAATGAGCAGTTCTTC; cdr3_aa: CASSQGRNRGFYNEQFF
j_call: TRBJ1-1; d_call: TRBD1; v_call: TRBV7-8; clone_size: NA; cdr3_nt: TGTGCCAGCAGCTCAGGGGGCACTGAAGCTTTCTTT; cdr3_aa: CASSSGGTEAFF
j_call: TRBJ1-5; d_call: TRBD1; v_call: TRBV5-5; clone_size: NA; cdr3_nt: TGTGCCAGCAGCTTGGGACAGGGGGGCGGTCAGCCCCAGCATTTT; cdr3_aa: CASSLGQGGGQPQHF
j_call: TRBJ1-4; d_call: NA; v_call: TRBV19; clone_size: NA; cdr3_nt: TGTGCCAGTAGTCGCCCGGGGGACCTGGCTGGTGAAAAACTGTTTTTT; cdr3_aa: CASSRPGDLAGEKLFF
j_call: TRBJ2-7; d_call: NA; v_call: TRBV11-2; clone_size: NA; cdr3_nt: TGTGCCAGCAGCTTAGATTTTGGGGCTTACGAGCAGTACTTC; cdr3_aa: CASSLDFGAYEQYF
j_call: TRBJ2-1; d_call: NA; v_call: TRBV7-9; clone_size: NA; cdr3_nt: TGTGCCAGCAGCTTAGGGTCCTACAGTACGACCTACAATGAGCAGTTCTTC; cdr3_aa: CASSLGSYSTTYNEQFF
j_call: TRBJ1-1; d_call: TRBD1; v_call: TRBV19; clone_size: NA; cdr3_nt: TGTGCCAGTAGTCTGCGCGGACAGGGGGATGAAGCTTTCTTT; cdr3_aa: CASSLRGQGDEAFF
j_call: TRBJ2-3; d_call: NA; v_call: TRBV27; clone_size: NA; cdr3_nt: TGTGCCAGCAGTGCACTAGCATTCACAGATACGCAGTATTTT; cdr3_aa: CASSALAFTDTQYF
j_call: TRBJ1-2; d_call: NA; v_call: TRBV23-1; clone_size: NA; cdr3_nt: TGCGCCAGCAGTCAATTTAAGGCGACAGGAATGTTTGGCTACACCTTC; cdr3_aa: CASSQFKATGMFGYTF
j_call: TRBJ2-1; d_call: NA; v_call: TRBV6-2/TRBV6-3; clone_size: NA; cdr3_nt: TGTGCCAGCAGTTACCAGGGGACGGGGAATGAGCAGTTCTTC; cdr3_aa: CASSYQGTGNEQFF
j_call: TRBJ1-5; d_call: NA; v_call: TRBV10-1; clone_size: once; cdr3_nt: TGCGCCAGCAGTACCATTACCTTGGACAAAAATCAGCCCCAGCATTTT; cdr3_aa: CASSTITLDKNQPQHF
j_call: TRBJ2-3; d_call: NA; v_call: TRBV11-2; clone_size: once; cdr3_nt: TGTGCCAGCAGCTTAGGGGGAGGGGGGCGACCAGATACGCAGTATTTT; cdr3_aa: CASSLGGGGRPDTQYF
j_call: TRBJ2-7; d_call: TRBD2; v_call: TRBV5-6; clone_size: NA; cdr3_nt: TGTGCCAGCAGCCCTGGACTAGCGGGAGACTACGAGCAGTACTTC; cdr3_aa: CASSPGLAGDYEQYF
j_call: TRBJ1-1; d_call: NA; v_call: TRBV9; clone_size: NA; cdr3_nt: TGTGCCAGCAGCGTATCGTCCAGAATGAACACTGAAGCTTTCTTT; cdr3_aa: CASSVSSRMNTEAFF
j_call: TRBJ2-7; d_call: TRBD2; v_call: TRBV10-3; clone_size: once; cdr3_nt: TGTGCCATCGCGGGAGGGGGTCTCGAGCAGTACTTC; cdr3_aa: CAIAGGGLEQYF
j_call: TRBJ2-1; d_call: TRBD1; v_call: TRBV3-1/TRBV3-2; clone_size: NA; cdr3_nt: TGTGCCAGCAGCCAAGATTGGGGGACAGTGACCACCTACAATGAGCAGTTCTTC; cdr3_aa: CASSQDWGTVTTYNEQFF
j_call: TRBJ2-7; d_call: NA; v_call: TRBV18; clone_size: NA; cdr3_nt: TGTGCCAGCTCACCCGGGACAAGCGAGCAGTACTTC; cdr3_aa: CASSPGTSEQYF
j_call: TRBJ2-4; d_call: NA; v_call: TRBV4-2; clone_size: NA; cdr3_nt: TGTGCCAGCAGCCAAGGGTTTGACTCCACGATTCAGTACTTC; cdr3_aa: CASSQGFDSTIQYF
j_call: TRBJ1-2; d_call: TRBD1; v_call: TRBV7-8; clone_size: NA; cdr3_nt: TGTGCCAGCAGCTTACCCTTAACAGGGGGGGACCACTATGGCTACACCTTC; cdr3_aa: CASSLPLTGGDHYGYTF
j_call: TRBJ2-1; d_call: NA; v_call: TRBV4-2; clone_size: once; cdr3_nt: TGTGCCAGCAGCTCCTACGAGGACAGCCTCAATGAGCAGTTCTTC; cdr3_aa: CASSSYEDSLNEQFF
j_call: TRBJ2-1; d_call: NA; v_call: TRBV29-1; clone_size: NA; cdr3_nt: TGCAGCGCCTCACCCCGCAGGGTTCGGAATGAGCAGTTCTTC; cdr3_aa: CSASPRRVRNEQFF